This T cell receptor beta chain was retrieved from a study of glioma-infiltrating T cells. The iRepertoire nested amplicon-rescue multiplex PCR amplified TCR alpha and beta CDR3s from RNA. TCRdb independently ran MiXCR on the multiplex PCR reads; one entry per CDR3 protein. The sample has around 190,000 distinct CDR3 sequences, around 30% seen once. The CDR3 consists of 16 residues. Germline V gene sequence: CDR1 LGHDT, CDR2 YNNKEL (reference sequence). Trimming took 1 base from V and 5 from J, leaving 17 bases between them. This clonotype occurred many times. Sequenced sample: glioma tissue, nonneoplastic brain tissue, or PBMCs (not recorded which). V and J are TRBV3-1 and TRBJ1-2, with D tentatively TRBD1 (5 bases). The TCR comes from a human donor with low-grade glioma or glioblastoma, undergoing nonglioma brain surgery, or in good health (not recorded which). Written as DNA, the CDR3 is TGTGCCAGCAGCCAAGTGGGGATGGGGCTTCGGTATGGCTACACCTTC. It specifies CASSQVGMGLRYGYTF. Combining the CDR3 with reference TRBV3-1 and TRBJ1-2 gives the whole variable domain DTAVSQTPKYLVTQMGNDKSIKCEQNLGHDTMYWYKQDSKKFLKIMFSYNNKELIINETVPNRFSPKSPDKAHLNLHINSLELGDSAVYFCASSQVGMGLRYGYTFGSGTRLTVV.